The next 18 T cell receptor beta chains were all read from a single sample in a study of OX40 agonist ivuxolimab in advanced cancers. Profiling relied on immunoSEQ multiplex PCR, and the TCRdb table lists in-frame clones only, not all of them. The data show roughly 90,000 clones, 87% seen once. The specimen comprised CD4+ or CD8+ T cells sorted from blood, sampled in a trial of the OX40 agonist ivuxolimab. The receptors come from an adult with an advanced solid tumor such as melanoma, head and neck, liver or kidney cancer.

The CDR3 region has the DNA TGTGCCAGCAGTACCACAGGGTTAGGCTACACCTTC. Translating gives CASSTTGLGYTF. The V and J genes are TRBV27 and TRBJ1-2, with a possible D match to TRBD1 (6 bases). Trimming removed 5 bases at V and 8 bases at J, with 12 bases between. Per germline, CDR1 MNHEY and CDR2 SMNVEV (reference sequence). The CDR3 is made up of 12 amino acids.

The chain couples TRBV9 to TRBJ2-7; 8 bases map to TRBD1. CDR3 length: 14 residues. The V gene's germline CDR1 is SGDLS and CDR2 YYNGEE. V was clipped by 2 bases and J by 6 bases; unmatched bases: 7. CDR3 DNA: TGTGCCAGCAGCGTGACAGGGGATTCCCCCGAGCAGTACTTC. Its translation is CASSVTGDSPEQYF.

The chain uses TRBV14 and TRBJ1-1; D is unclear. V was clipped by 4 bases and J by 1 base, with 10 bases between them. The CDR3 totals 14 residues. In germline, CDR1 is SGHDN, CDR2 FVKESK. CDR3 coding DNA: TGTGCCAGCAGCCTTTTTAGCCAGAACACTGAAGCTTTCTTT. Its translation is CASSLFSQNTEAFF.

For the CDR3, the DNA is TGCGCCAGCAGCTTAACAGGGTACGAGCAGTACTTC. Translated, it gives CASSLTGYEQYF. This chain uses TRBV5-1 with TRBJ2-7, with D perhaps matching TRBD1 (6 bases). The CDR3 contains 12 residues. Germline CDR1 is SGHRS and CDR2 is YFSETQ. V was cut by 2 bases and J by 4 bases, with 7 bases left in between.

The chain joins TRBV18 to TRBJ2-5; D not resolved. The CDR3 extends over 12 amino acids. In germline, CDR1 is KGHSH, CDR2 LQKENI. Trimming left V 1 base short and J 3 bases short, with 3 bases between. The CDR3 DNA follows: TGTGCCAGCTCACCACTTAAAGAGACCCAGTACTTC. Residues: CASSPLKETQYF.

V usage is TRBV5-1 and J usage is TRBJ2-2; maybe TRBD1 (6 bases). The germline V gene encodes CDR1 SGHRS and CDR2 YFSETQ. V was clipped by 1 base and J by 0 bases, with 13 bases between them. The CDR3 length is 17 residues. CDR3 loop: CASSLSPQGSNTGELFF. Written as DNA, the CDR3 is TGCGCCAGCAGCTTGAGTCCCCAGGGGTCGAACACCGGGGAGCTGTTTTTT.

The chain is built from TRBV6-5 and TRBJ1-6; a possible D gene is TRBD1 (6 bases). The CDR3 contains 15 residues. The V gene lost 6 bases and the J gene lost 6 bases, with 15 bases spanning the gap. The germline gives CDR1 MNHEY, CDR2 SVGAGI. This CDR3 is CASSPQGYGNSPLHF. Here the CDR3 DNA reads TGTGCCAGCAGCCCACAGGGATACGGTAATTCACCCCTCCACTTT.

By sample fraction, this clone is medium-sized. The chain joins TRBV6-4 to TRBJ2-3; TRBD2 matches at 13 bases. J was trimmed by 6 bases and V by 0 bases; bases with no gene match: 0. CDR3 length: 15 residues. Germline CDR1 reads MRHNA; CDR2 reads SNTAGT. CDR3 region: CASSDSTSGGDTQYF. In nucleotides, the CDR3 is TGTGCCAGCAGTGACTCGACTAGCGGGGGGGATACGCAGTATTTT.

The chain joins TRBV7-8 to TRBJ1-1, with 7 bases that match TRBD1. CDR3 size: 14 residues. The V gene's germline CDR1 is SGHVS and CDR2 FQNEAQ. V dropped 5 bases and J dropped 2; count of bases not matched to a gene: 5. This CDR3 is CASSPTGLNTEAFF. The CDR3 DNA sequence: TGTGCCAGCAGCCCGACAGGGTTAAACACTGAAGCTTTCTTT.

This clone was observed a few times. This chain links TRBV7-8 with TRBJ1-5, with TRBD1 identical over 10 bases. Germline-derived CDR1 and CDR2 are SGHVS and FQNEAQ. The length of the CDR3 is 16 residues. Germline trimming cut 5 bases from V and 5 bases from J; bases unmatched to any gene: 9. Here the CDR3 reads CASSPRQGAPYQPQHF. The CDR3 DNA reads TGTGCCAGCAGCCCTCGACAGGGGGCTCCCTATCAGCCCCAGCATTTT.

This clone was found once. The V gene is TRBV10-2, the J gene TRBJ2-7, with 9 bases fitting TRBD1. J gave up 3 bases and V 3 bases, and 6 bases lay outside the gene matches. The V gene's germline CDR1 is WSHSY and CDR2 SAAADI. CDR3 length equals 15 residues. The CDR3, as DNA: TGCGCCAGCAGTGAAATGCCGGACAGGGGCTACGAGCAGTACTTC. Amino acids: CASSEMPDRGYEQYF.

V and J are TRBV14 and TRBJ2-4; a weak D match, TRBD1 (5 bases). The germline CDR1 and CDR2 sequences are SGHDN and FVKESK. Trimming removed 0 bases at V and 4 bases at J, with 13 bases between. This CDR3 spans 16 amino acids. The CDR3 is CASSQDSRRGKNIQYF. As DNA, the CDR3 is TGTGCCAGCAGCCAAGATTCCAGAAGGGGAAAAAACATTCAGTACTTC.

The DNA for the CDR3 is TGTGCCACCGGGACCGTCACAGGGTCGGAGACCCAGTACTTC. Translation gives CATGTVTGSETQYF. This sequence joins TRBV28 and TRBJ2-5, with D perhaps matching TRBD1 (6 bases). The CDR3 totals 14 residues. Per the germline V gene, CDR1 is MDHEN and CDR2 is SYDVKM. Trimming pared 10 bases from V and 5 bases from J, leaving 20 bases between.

This clone came up once. The J gene is TRBJ2-7, the V gene TRBV2; D gene ambiguous. V lost 8 bases and J lost 3, with 5 bases in between. This CDR3 has 10 amino acids. Germline V gene lookup returns CDR1 SNHLY and CDR2 FYNNEI. The CDR3 bases are TGTGCCAGCTCCGTCTACGAGCAGTACTTC. This gives the protein CASSVYEQYF.

The chain recombines TRBV10-3 with TRBJ2-2; no firm D call. The V end was cut by 8 bases, the J end by 1 base, with 11 bases between. There are 14 residues in the CDR3. The V gene's germline CDR1 is ENHRY and CDR2 SYGVKD. Written as DNA, the CDR3 is TGTGCCATCTTGGGCCCCGGGAACACCGGGGAGCTGTTTTTT. Translating it yields CAILGPGNTGELFF.

The gene calls are TRBV7-9 and TRBJ2-3; 7 bases match TRBD1. There are 12 residues in the CDR3. In germline, CDR1 is SEHNR, CDR2 FQNEAQ (reference sequence). The J segment lost 15 bases and the V segment lost 6 bases, leaving 12 bases of the junction unmatched. Here the CDR3 DNA reads TGTGCCAGCAGTTCCGGGACAGCCACGGCATATTTT. Translating gives CASSSGTATAYF.

The V gene is TRBV28, the J gene TRBJ2-5; tentatively, D is TRBD1 (6 bases). The CDR3 is 15 amino acids. V lost 5 bases to trimming and J lost 1 base, with 14 bases between them. CDR1 is MDHEN and CDR2 is SYDVKM in the germline V gene. The CDR3 DNA is TGTGCCAGCAGTATAGGGCAGGGGACCCAAGAGACCCAGTACTTC. It yields the protein CASSIGQGTQETQYF. The entire variable domain, with the rest obtained from reference TRBV28 and TRBJ2-5, is as follows: DVKVTQSSRYLVKRTGEKVFLECVQDMDHENMFWYRQDPGLGLRLIYFSYDVKMKEKGDIPEGYSVSREKKERFSLILESASTNQTSMYLCASSIGQGTQETQYFGPGTRLLVL.

The rearrangement uses TRBV6-6 and TRBJ2-7; 9 bases align to TRBD1. V shed 5 bases and J 3 bases; nucleotides not matched to a gene: 8. The CDR3 contains 15 residues. Germline V lookup: CDR1 MNHNY, CDR2 SVGAGI (reference sequence). The CDR3 loop reads CASSPRDRAIYEQYF. CDR3 coding DNA: TGTGCCAGCAGTCCGCGGGACAGGGCTATCTACGAGCAGTACTTC.